The clone carrying this T cell receptor beta chain appeared a single time. Its antigen is still unknown. This entry belongs to a study of shared clonotypes between healthy human individuals. Findings of the study overall: It was anticipated that sequencing depth would influence how many clonotypes donors shared. Sampling used blood alone; tissue repertoires probably differ.

The naive CD8 subset, CD45RO-negative cells positively selected for CCR7, excluded terminally differentiated effector memory CD45RA+ cells. Caucasian adults residing in Nashville, Tennessee made up all the donors. V was clipped by 2 bases and J by 4 bases, with 17 bases between them. This CDR3 is 15 amino acids long. Looked up from germline, CDR1 is GTSNPN and CDR2 is SVGIG (reference sequence). Sorted-subset replicate PCR reactions contained approximately 190 ng DNA, corresponding to approximately 30,000 T cell genomes. Generated by immunoSEQ multiplex PCR, the TCRdb table keeps only in-frame clones and is missing some. The table has around 580,000 clones, 95% to 98% seen once.

The chain uses TRBV30 and TRBJ1-1; D perhaps matches TRBD1 (5 bases). Material: naive CD8+ T cells sorted from blood. This TCR derives from a man aged 25-45 years in good health. The CDR3: CAWSPPQGRFTEAFF. CDR3 coding DNA: TGTGCCTGGAGTCCTCCCCAGGGTCGTTTCACTGAAGCTTTCTTT.